A single sample is the source of the 26 T cell receptor beta chains below, sequenced in a study of T cell changes during pregnancy in multiple sclerosis. Sequencing was performed with immunoSEQ multiplex PCR; in TCRdb, only in-frame clones are kept and a portion is missing. The repertoire holds about 19,000 clones, roughly 85% seen once, with about 5.8% in the top ten. The source material was CD8+ T cells from peripheral blood mononuclear cells, sampled in the third trimester of pregnancy. The receptors stem from a female donor in good health, enrolled as a control in a pregnancy study.

The rearrangement uses TRBV5-1 and TRBJ1-1, with TRBD1 matching over 8 bases. Germline V gene sequence: CDR1 SGHRS, CDR2 YFSETQ. V shed 0 bases, J shed 7 bases, and the junction held 2 bases outside the gene matches. The CDR3 extends over 13 amino acids. CDR3 sequence: CASSLAGQDEAFF. CDR3 nucleotides: TGCGCCAGCAGCTTGGCGGGACAGGATGAAGCTTTCTTT.

The chain carries TRBV7-2 and TRBJ1-1; 7 bases fit TRBD1. Germline V gene data show CDR1 as SGHTA and CDR2 as FQGNSA. The length of the CDR3 is 16 residues. Trimming at V came to 1 base and at J to 1 base, leaving 6 bases not matched to a gene. The CDR3 sequence is CASSLGLGTANTEAFF. CDR3 sequence (DNA): TGTGCCAGCAGCTTAGGGCTCGGGACAGCGAACACTGAAGCTTTCTTT.

The rearrangement links TRBV11-2 to TRBJ2-7, with TRBD1 matching over 7 bases. CDR1 is SGHAT, CDR2 FQNNGV, per germline. This CDR3 comprises 15 residues. V trimming: 5 bases; J trimming: 2 bases; junction bases outside the gene matches: 9. Written as DNA, the CDR3 is TGTGCCAGCAGCCCCCGGGACAGACCCACCTACGAGCAGTACTTC. This sequence encodes CASSPRDRPTYEQYF. Together with reference TRBV11-2 and TRBJ2-7, the CDR3 gives the full variable domain: EAGVAQSPRYKIIEKRQSVAFWCNPISGHATLYWYQQILGQGPKLLIQFQNNGVVDDSQLPKDRFSAERLKGVDSTLKIQPAKLEDSAVYLCASSPRDRPTYEQYFGPGTRLTVT.

This clone has a single count. The V gene is TRBV15, the J gene TRBJ2-6, with 10 bases that match TRBD1. The V segment lost 5 bases and the J segment 0 bases; nucleotides outside the gene matches: 4. Germline CDR1 is LNHNV and CDR2 is YYDKDF (reference sequence). The CDR3 loop spans 17 amino acids. The chain's CDR3 is CATSRDRGLSGANVLTF. For the CDR3, the DNA is TGTGCCACCAGCCGGGACAGGGGCCTCTCTGGGGCCAACGTCCTGACTTTC.

This clone was recorded only once. The rearrangement joins TRBV4-1 to TRBJ2-3, with 9 bases aligning to TRBD1. This CDR3 has 15 amino acids. The V gene's germline CDR1 is MGHRA and CDR2 YSYEKL. Unmatched junction bases numbered 5, after V lost 4 bases and J lost 3 bases. The CDR3 nucleotides are TGCGCCAGCAGCCCTCCGGGACAGGGAACAGATACGCAGTATTTT. As protein: CASSPPGQGTDTQYF.

The V and J genes are TRBV4-1 and TRBJ2-1; D is ambiguous. CDR3 length: 17 residues. The V and J ends lost 8 bases and 8 bases respectively, with 28 bases between them. CDR1 is MGHRA and CDR2 is YSYEKL in the germline V gene. The DNA of the CDR3 is TGCGCCAGCTCCACCCTTCACCGGCAGACCAGAGGTCATGAGCAGTTCTTC. Protein sequence: CASSTLHRQTRGHEQFF.

The genes are TRBV11-2 and TRBJ1-1; no firm D call. The CDR3 totals 12 residues. Trimming pared 8 bases from V and 2 bases from J, leaving 9 bases between. The germline CDR1 and CDR2 sequences are SGHAT and FQNNGV. The CDR3 DNA is TGTGCCAGCCGACCAGGCAACACTGAAGCTTTCTTT. Residues: CASRPGNTEAFF.

This CDR3 reads CASSLQSGGPYNEQFF. CDR3 in DNA: TGCGCCAGCAGCTTGCAAAGCGGGGGGCCCTACAATGAGCAGTTCTTC. The rearrangement links TRBV5-1 to TRBJ2-1; 9 bases align to TRBD2. The CDR3 consists of 16 residues. Germline V gives CDR1 SGHRS, CDR2 YFSETQ. The V and J ends lost 1 base and 2 bases, in that order; junction bases with no gene match: 4.

The chain combines TRBV7-9 with TRBJ2-1, with TRBD2 matching over 13 bases. The germline gives CDR1 SEHNR, CDR2 FQNEAQ (reference sequence). CDR3 length equals 16 residues. Trimming removed 5 bases from V and 4 bases from J; junction bases left unmatched: 5. For the CDR3, the DNA is TGTGCCAGCAGCAAGACTAGCGGGGGGCCGTACAATGAGCAGTTCTTC. It translates to CASSKTSGGPYNEQFF.

The chain employs TRBV19 and TRBJ1-1, with D maybe TRBD1 (6 bases). There are 15 residues in the CDR3. Germline V lookup: CDR1 LNHDA, CDR2 SQIVND (reference sequence). The germline V and J ends were trimmed by 3 bases and 3 bases, with 14 bases remaining between them. The chain's CDR3 is CASSILEGGHTEAFF. The CDR3 nucleotides are TGTGCCAGTAGTATTCTGGAGGGGGGGCACACTGAAGCTTTCTTT.

The chain has TRBV5-4 and TRBJ1-1; no clear D. V dropped 4 bases and J dropped 3 bases, with 16 bases sitting between them. Germline values: CDR1 SGHNT, CDR2 YYREEE (reference sequence). There are 15 residues in the CDR3. The CDR3 is CASSPWSGFDTEAFF. CDR3 in DNA: TGTGCCAGCAGCCCCTGGAGTGGGTTCGACACTGAAGCTTTCTTT.

The chain has TRBV7-2 and TRBJ2-7; D is unresolved. This CDR3 is built from 14 residues. The germline V gene encodes CDR1 SGHTA and CDR2 FQGNSA. Trimming removed 1 base from V and 1 base from J, with 8 bases in between. Here the CDR3 DNA reads TGTGCCAGCAGCTTAGTCTACAGTTCCTACGAGCAGTACTTC. The encoded protein is CASSLVYSSYEQYF.

The chain is built from TRBV7-8 and TRBJ1-1; D remains unclear. V lost 5 bases and J lost 0, with 13 bases in between. CDR1 SGHVS and CDR2 FQNEAQ come from the germline V gene. This CDR3 spans 15 amino acids. CDR3 loop: CASSPPPNMNTEAFF. As DNA, the CDR3 is TGTGCCAGCAGCCCCCCCCCGAACATGAACACTGAAGCTTTCTTT.

This clone was picked up one time. V usage is TRBV4-3 and J usage is TRBJ2-2; D is perhaps TRBD2 (6 bases). With 0 bases removed from V and 4 bases from J, the gap between germline ends came to 12 bases. The V gene's germline CDR1 is LGHNA and CDR2 YSLEER. The CDR3 is made up of 16 amino acids. The CDR3 nucleotides read TGCGCCAGCAGCCAAGATACTCGGGAGCTCACCGGGGAGCTGTTTTTT. Its translation: CASSQDTRELTGELFF.

This clone was observed once. V usage is TRBV6-4 and J usage is TRBJ2-3, with D possibly being TRBD1 (6 bases). Between the trimmed V and J ends, which lost 3 bases and 5 bases, there was a span of 12 bases. The CDR3 spans 14 residues. Germline V gives CDR1 MRHNA, CDR2 SNTAGT. This CDR3 reads CASSDAGGRDTQYF. In DNA, the CDR3 is TGTGCCAGCAGTGATGCTGGGGGCAGAGATACGCAGTATTTT.

This rearrangement joins TRBV30 to TRBJ1-2; 10 bases are shared with TRBD1. There are 12 residues in the CDR3. V gave up 7 bases and J gave up 6 bases; unmatched junction bases: 5. The V gene's germline CDR1 is GTSNPN and CDR2 SVGIG (reference sequence). CDR3 coding DNA: TGTGCCTCCTCTGACAGGGGGCATGGCTACACCTTC. Translating it yields CASSDRGHGYTF.

The chain is built from TRBV4-2 and TRBJ1-2, with 11 bases aligning to TRBD1. Germline V lookup: CDR1 LGHNA, CDR2 YNFKEQ. The CDR3 loop spans 14 amino acids. V was pared by 4 bases and J by 7 bases, with 5 bases of the junction left unmatched. The CDR3, as DNA: TGTGCCAGCAGCCCGGGGACAGGGGGTAGTGGCTACACCTTC. Translation gives CASSPGTGGSGYTF.

This clone was seen only once. V usage is TRBV9 and J usage is TRBJ1-5, with D hard to call. The CDR3 loop spans 15 amino acids. Germline assignment: CDR1 SGDLS and CDR2 YYNGEE. V lost 0 bases to trimming and J lost 7 bases, with 14 bases between them. CDR3 in DNA: TGTGCCAGCAGCGTAGACTGGGGAGACGGCCAGCCCCAGCATTTT. Translated: CASSVDWGDGQPQHF.

This clone was counted a single time. This chain uses TRBV4-3 with TRBJ2-7, with D perhaps TRBD1 (5 bases). The germline V and J ends were trimmed by 4 bases and 3 bases, with 10 bases remaining between them. This CDR3 contains 13 residues. Germline V gene lookup returns CDR1 LGHNA and CDR2 YSLEER. This chain's CDR3 is CASSPHQGYEQYF. Here the CDR3 DNA reads TGCGCCAGCAGCCCTCACCAGGGCTACGAGCAGTACTTC.

Only one count was recorded for this clone. The rearrangement uses TRBV5-8 and TRBJ1-4; D unresolved. CDR1 and CDR2 from the germline V gene are SGHTS and YDEGEE. The CDR3 spans 11 residues. V was shortened by 3 bases and J by 14 bases, with 11 bases between the two germline ends. The CDR3 DNA sequence: TGTGCCAGCAGCTCTATGAACCCCCTGTTTTTT. It specifies CASSSMNPLFF.

The chain uses TRBV15 and TRBJ2-1, with D possibly being TRBD2 (6 bases). The CDR3 is 17 residues long. CDR1 LNHNV and CDR2 YYDKDF come from the germline V gene (reference sequence). V was pared by 0 bases and J by 2 bases, with 14 bases between. DNA of the CDR3: TGTGCCACCAGCAGAGATGGTGCGGGGTACACCTACAATGAGCAGTTCTTC. Translation: CATSRDGAGYTYNEQFF.

This clone was seen only once. The CDR3 region has the DNA TGTGCCAGCAGTTTGGGGACAGGGTCCTACGAGCAGTACTTC. It codes for CASSLGTGSYEQYF. The chain is built from TRBV28 and TRBJ2-7, with 9 bases identical to TRBD1. In germline, CDR1 is MDHEN, CDR2 SYDVKM. The CDR3 loop spans 14 amino acids. Unmatched junction bases numbered 1, after V lost 3 bases and J lost 1 base.

This clone showed up just a few times. The V gene is TRBV28, the J gene TRBJ1-1; D is perhaps TRBD1 (5 bases). CDR1 and CDR2 from the germline V gene are MDHEN and SYDVKM. V gave up 6 bases and J gave up 6 bases, with 17 bases separating them. The CDR3 extends over 14 amino acids. In DNA form, the CDR3 reads TGTGCCAGCAGCTCCACCGGCGTGGGGCCTGAAGCTTTCTTT. This sequence encodes CASSSTGVGPEAFF.

This clone was seen only once. J is TRBJ1-1 and V is TRBV19, with D perhaps matching TRBD1 (5 bases). V was cut by 0 bases and J by 1 base, with 12 bases left in between. The CDR3 has 16 residues. The germline gives CDR1 LNHDA, CDR2 SQIVND (reference sequence). CDR3 amino acids: CASSIDPGVGNTEAFF. CDR3 DNA: TGTGCCAGTAGTATAGATCCGGGGGTGGGGAACACTGAAGCTTTCTTT.

V is TRBV6-6 and J is TRBJ1-2, with D possibly TRBD1 on 5 matching bases. Germline V gene sequence: CDR1 MNHNY, CDR2 SVGAGI (reference sequence). This CDR3 has 13 residues. Trimming left V 4 bases short and J 6 bases short, with 12 bases between. The CDR3 reads CASSSLTDNGYTF. The CDR3 DNA sequence: TGTGCCAGCAGTTCCTTGACAGATAATGGCTACACCTTC.

This clone has just one count. J is TRBJ2-5 and V is TRBV11-2; 11 bases fit TRBD2. The CDR3 is made up of 15 amino acids. Germline loops: CDR1 SGHAT, CDR2 FQNNGV. V trimming: 3 bases; J trimming: 3 bases; junction bases outside the gene matches: 3. In DNA form, the CDR3 reads TGTGCCAGCAGCTTCCCGACTAGCGGGGAAGAGACCCAGTACTTC. This encodes CASSFPTSGEETQYF. The variable domain in full, completed from reference TRBV11-2 and TRBJ2-5, reads EAGVAQSPRYKIIEKRQSVAFWCNPISGHATLYWYQQILGQGPKLLIQFQNNGVVDDSQLPKDRFSAERLKGVDSTLKIQPAKLEDSAVYLCASSFPTSGEETQYFGPGTRLLVL.